This TCR beta chain was sequenced in a study of T-cell reconstitution after alpha-beta-depleted transplantation in children. Study-level points and caveats: When one year had passed after transplant, most T-cell counts and diversity came from newly produced T cells. TCRbeta diversity was high at day 60 in some patients (a result of surviving recipient T cells and thymic progenitors). Approximately two months post-transplant, alpha-beta T cells reportedly originated from several hundred expanded graft clones.

As for this clonotype: Its antigen is undetermined.

The TCRbeta library was prepared with unique molecular identifiers. Via MiXCR, TCRdb re-called the PCR reads, giving one row per CDR3 protein. The data hold approximately 980,000 distinct CDR3 sequences, with less than 30% observed a single time. Germline V gene lookup returns CDR1 KGHDR and CDR2 SFDVKD. The ends were cut back, 4 bases at V and 1 base at J, with 9 bases in the middle. The CDR3 extends over 14 amino acids. This sequence was found in a boy in the first two years of life who had a stem cell transplant for SCID, so the T cells may come from the graft donor. The rearrangement uses TRBV24-1 and TRBJ2-5, with D tentatively TRBD1 (6 bases). The starting material was PBMCs, mostly from graft donor cells, obtained 360 days after TCRalphabeta/CD19-depleted stem cell transplant. The CDR3 reads CATSDRDIQETQYF. The CDR3 nucleotides are TGTGCCACCAGTGACCGGGACATCCAAGAGACCCAGTACTTC.